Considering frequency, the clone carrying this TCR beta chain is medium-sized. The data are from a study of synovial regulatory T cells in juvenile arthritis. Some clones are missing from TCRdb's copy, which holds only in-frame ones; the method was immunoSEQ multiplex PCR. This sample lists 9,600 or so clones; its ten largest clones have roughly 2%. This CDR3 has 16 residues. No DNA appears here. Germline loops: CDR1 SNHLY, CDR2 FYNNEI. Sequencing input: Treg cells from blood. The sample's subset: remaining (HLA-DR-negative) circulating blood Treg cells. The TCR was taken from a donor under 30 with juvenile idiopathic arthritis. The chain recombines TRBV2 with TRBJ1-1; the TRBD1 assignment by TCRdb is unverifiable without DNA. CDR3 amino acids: CASSGRDRALYSSVFF.